The T cell receptor (beta chain) under discussion was sequenced for a study of cytomegalovirus exposure and HLA in healthy donors. Germline-derived CDR1 and CDR2 are SGHTS and YDEGEE. The CDR3 runs 14 residues. V gave up 4 bases and J gave up 6 bases, with 14 bases separating them. PCR primers comprised 60 Vbeta and 13 Jbeta primers. This table comes from immunoSEQ multiplex PCR, and its TCRdb copy is limited to in-frame clones, with some not included. The sample holds just over 150,000 clones, more than 75% seen once. This clone turned up a few times. Participants comprised healthy donors of bone marrow.

The genes are TRBV5-8 and TRBJ1-5, with a tentative D call TRBD1 (6 bases). The specimen sequenced was PBMCs. The clonotype originates from a woman younger than 30 in good health and CMV-seronegative. The CDR3 DNA reads as TGTGCCAGCAGCCAAACAGGGTGGGGTCAGCCCCAGCATTTT. This encodes CASSQTGWGQPQHF.